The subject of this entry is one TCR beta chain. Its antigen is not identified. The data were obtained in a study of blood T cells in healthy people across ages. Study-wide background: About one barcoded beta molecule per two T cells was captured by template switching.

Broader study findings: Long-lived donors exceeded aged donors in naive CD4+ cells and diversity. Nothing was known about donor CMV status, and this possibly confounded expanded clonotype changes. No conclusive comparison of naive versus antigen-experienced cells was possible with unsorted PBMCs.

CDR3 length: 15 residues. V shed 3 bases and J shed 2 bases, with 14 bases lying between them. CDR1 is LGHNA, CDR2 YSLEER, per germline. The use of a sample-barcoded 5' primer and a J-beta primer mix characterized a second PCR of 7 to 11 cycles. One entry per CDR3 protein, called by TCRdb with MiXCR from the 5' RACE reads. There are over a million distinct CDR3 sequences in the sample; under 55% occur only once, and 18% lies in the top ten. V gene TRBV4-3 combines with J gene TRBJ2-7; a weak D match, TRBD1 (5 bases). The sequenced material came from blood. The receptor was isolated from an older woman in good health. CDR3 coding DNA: TGCGCCAGCAGCCAGGTCGTTGACAGACCCTACGAGCAGTACTTC. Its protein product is CASSQVVDRPYEQYF.